Shown below are 23 T cell receptor beta chains from a single sample sequenced in a study of read filtering for tumor transcriptome and immune sequencing. This library used around 400 ng RNA and molecular barcoded adaptors spanning alpha/delta and beta/gamma chains. TCRdb recomputed calls from the reads with MiXCR, one row per CDR3 protein. The sample includes 25,000 or so distinct CDR3 sequences, 20% to 25% of them seen just once. Sequencing input: a population of CD138-negative cells sorted from bone marrow. The receptors derive from a donor at least 40 years old with multiple myeloma.

This chain connects TRBV5-1 to TRBJ2-1; no clear D gene. Trimming shortened V by 0 bases and J by 4 bases, and 8 bases separated the two germline ends. The germline V gene encodes CDR1 SGHRS and CDR2 YFSETQ. The CDR3 contains 14 residues. The CDR3 region is CASSLGDFYNEQFF. CDR3 sequence (DNA): TGCGCCAGCAGCTTGGGCGATTTTTACAATGAGCAGTTCTTC.

This clonotype has at least ten counts. The rearrangement links TRBV7-2 to TRBJ1-1; D gene unclear. The V end was cut by 6 bases, the J end by 1 base, with 12 bases between. CDR1 and CDR2 (germline): SGHTA, FQGNSA. CDR3 length: 14 residues. The CDR3: CASRRAASNTEAFF. The CDR3 nucleotides are TGTGCCAGCAGGAGGGCGGCTTCGAACACTGAAGCTTTCTTT.

About this clonotype itself: The missing conserved phenylalanine or tryptophan at the end of this CDR3 makes a read error likely. This sequence joins TRBV4-2 and TRBJ2-1; D may be TRBD2 (5 bases). CDR1 and CDR2 (germline): LGHNA, YNFKEQ. The CDR3 contains 16 residues. The CDR3 protein is CAGSQVFAGKLGEQFL. CDR3 DNA: TGTGCCGGCAGCCAAGTATTCGCCGGGAAGTTGGGTGAGCAGTTCCTC.

This clonotype has just a few counts. Mismatch with germline at one junction end may stem from a read error. The chain joins TRBV13 to TRBJ2-7; the match to TRBD1 covers 7 bases. Germline lookup yields CDR1 PRHDT and CDR2 FYEKMQ (reference sequence). The CDR3 contains 13 residues. For the CDR3, the DNA is TGTGCCAGCAGCTTTGAGGGACAGCTAGGGAAGTCCTTC. Protein: CASSFEGQLGKSF.

This clonotype was found many times. The chain uses TRBV5-1 and TRBJ2-5; 9 bases are shared with TRBD1. The CDR3 is 13 amino acids. Germline CDR1 and CDR2: SGHRS and YFSETQ. The trim removed 4 bases at V and 2 bases at J, leaving 0 bases unmatched. CDR3 in amino acids: CASSGQGQETQYF. The DNA for the CDR3 is TGCGCCAGCAGCGGACAGGGGCAAGAGACCCAGTACTTC. The whole variable domain, filled in from reference TRBV5-1 and TRBJ2-5, reads KAGVTQTPRYLIKTRGQQVTLSCSPISGHRSVSWYQQTPGQGLQFLFEYFSETQRNKGNFPGRFSGRQFSNSRSEMNVSTLELGDSALYLCASSGQGQETQYFGPGTRLLVL.

This clonotype is judged medium-sized (0.01 to 0.1%). The CDR3 protein is CASSPGQGNSPLHF. The CDR3 DNA is TGTGCCAGCAGTCCCGGACAGGGGAATTCACCCCTCCACTTT. The gene calls are TRBV28 and TRBJ1-1; TRBD1 matches at 9 bases. The closer fit of TRBJ1-6 to the DNA end suggests the J call may be wrong. The CDR3 consists of 14 residues. Germline-derived CDR1 and CDR2 are MDHEN and SYDVKM.

Note on this clonotype: A far larger clone differs by one base, so this is likely a read error. The gene calls are TRBV7-2 and TRBJ2-1; TRBD1 is a possible D gene (6 bases). The germline V gene has CDR1 SGHTA and CDR2 FQGNSA. CDR3 length equals 16 residues. Trimming took 1 base from V and 6 from J, leaving 16 bases between them. CDR3: CASSLVGVRGSNEQFF. CDR3 nucleotide sequence: TGTGCCAGCAGCTTAGTTGGGGTCAGGGGAAGCAATGAGCAGTTCTTC.

This clonotype showed up many times. This CDR3 is CAWNLLAATDTQYF. CDR3 in DNA: TGTGCCTGGAACCTTCTAGCGGCTACAGATACGCAGTATTTT. The V gene is TRBV30, the J gene TRBJ2-3; 7 nucleotides line up with TRBD2. J gave up 3 bases and V 4 bases, and 7 bases lay outside the gene matches. Germline values: CDR1 GTSNPN, CDR2 SVGIG (reference sequence). This CDR3 contains 14 residues.

This chain uses TRBV29-1 with TRBJ2-1, with TRBD1 as a possible D gene (7 bases). V was pared by 5 bases and J by 12 bases, with 20 bases between. The CDR3 consists of 13 residues. CDR1 and CDR2 (germline): SQVTM, ANQGSEA. The CDR3: CSVQIGRGDGQFF. The DNA of the CDR3 is TGCAGCGTTCAAATAGGCAGGGGGGACGGGCAGTTCTTC.

The V and J genes are TRBV2 and TRBJ2-5; D is perhaps TRBD2 (5 bases). This CDR3 comprises 15 residues. Germline values: CDR1 SNHLY, CDR2 FYNNEI. The V and J ends lost 7 bases and 1 base respectively, with 16 bases between them. CDR3 nucleotide sequence: TGTGCCAGCATGGGGAGAGGATTCTCCCAAGAGACCCAGTACTTC. Its protein product is CASMGRGFSQETQYF.

This clonotype was counted at least ten times. As DNA, the CDR3 is TGTGCCAGCAGACCTTCAGGGGGGGGAATGGATACGCAGTATTTT. It yields the protein CASRPSGGGMDTQYF. The chain combines TRBV11-2 with TRBJ2-3; D is tentatively TRBD1 or TRBD2 (7 bases each). Germline-derived CDR1 and CDR2 are SGHAT and FQNNGV. V gave up 6 bases and J gave up 6 bases, with 19 bases separating them. The CDR3 has 15 residues.

Note on this clonotype: A much larger clonotype is one base distant, so this may be a read error. The chain carries TRBV20-1 and TRBJ1-1; no reliable D call. This CDR3 spans 12 amino acids. Germline CDR1 is DFQATT and CDR2 is SNEGSKA (reference sequence). The CDR3: CSARDLATEASF. CDR3 bases: TGCAGTGCTAGAGATCTGGCGACTGAAGCTTCCTTT.

For this clonotype: This is likely an artifact of a read error, given a far larger clone one base away. V usage is TRBV7-3 and J usage is TRBJ2-1; 9 bases are shared with TRBD1. The V segment lost 0 bases and the J segment 1 base; nucleotides outside the gene matches: 4. The CDR3 has 17 amino acids. In germline, CDR1 is SGHTA, CDR2 FQGTGA. CDR3 amino acids: CASSLTGTGTSYNEQFF. In DNA form, the CDR3 reads TGTGCCAGCAGCTTAACCGGGACAGGGACTTCCTACAATGAGCAGTTCTTC.

By share, this clonotype ranks as medium-sized. The V call is TRBV24-1, the J call TRBJ2-1, with 11 bases aligning to TRBD1. V lost 4 bases and J lost 6; bases outside the gene matches: 10. Germline V gene lookup returns CDR1 KGHDR and CDR2 SFDVKD. The length of the CDR3 is 17 residues. CDR3 coding DNA: TGTGCCACCAGTGACCGGACAGGGGGCCCCTTTAGCAATGAGCAGTTCTTC. Residues: CATSDRTGGPFSNEQFF.

This clonotype was counted only a few times. V usage is TRBV28 and J usage is TRBJ1-2; possible D gene TRBD1, 5 bases. The V end lost 2 bases, the J end lost 6 bases, and 10 bases lay between the germline ends. Germline loops: CDR1 MDHEN, CDR2 SYDVKM. CDR3 length: 13 residues. CDR3 in amino acids: CASSLNGQHGYTF. The CDR3 coding sequence is TGTGCCAGCAGTTTAAACGGACAACATGGCTACACCTTC.

This clonotype appeared many times. The chain carries TRBV20-1 and TRBJ2-1; a weak D match, TRBD2 (5 bases). Germline CDR1 is DFQATT and CDR2 is SNEGSKA (reference sequence). Trimming cost V 5 bases and J 6 bases, with 14 bases left between them. This CDR3 region has 13 residues. The CDR3 DNA follows: TGCAGTGCTCCTCGGACTGTTGGCAATGAGCAGTTCTTC. This sequence encodes CSAPRTVGNEQFF.

This clonotype was found many times. The chain employs TRBV30 and TRBJ1-1; D is unclear. Germline CDR1 and CDR2: GTSNPN and SVGIG (reference sequence). The CDR3 has 12 residues. With 1 base removed from V and 3 bases from J, the gap between germline ends came to 6 bases. CDR3 nucleotides: TGTGCCTGGAGTGGGGATGACACTGAAGCTTTCTTT. It translates to CAWSGDDTEAFF.

This clonotype showed up many times. The chain combines TRBV28 with TRBJ2-5; no firm D call. Deletions cut 4 bases from V and 8 bases from J, with 14 bases between. Germline CDR1 is MDHEN and CDR2 is SYDVKM. This CDR3 is built from 13 residues. The CDR3 DNA reads as TGTGCCAGCAGTTCGTTAGCCCCGGCTACCCAGTACTTC. It is translated as CASSSLAPATQYF. Variable domain in full (rest from reference TRBV28 and TRBJ2-5): DVKVTQSSRYLVKRTGEKVFLECVQDMDHENMFWYRQDPGLGLRLIYFSYDVKMKEKGDIPEGYSVSREKKERFSLILESASTNQTSMYLCASSSLAPATQYFGPGTRLLVL.

This clonotype was seen ten or more times. The genes are TRBV20-1 and TRBJ2-7; D is unclear. The germline CDR1 and CDR2 sequences are DFQATT and SNEGSKA (reference sequence). This CDR3 region has 14 residues. The germline V and J ends were trimmed by 1 base and 3 bases, with 13 bases remaining between them. The CDR3 spells CSARGNGRFYEQYF. CDR3 coding DNA: TGCAGTGCTAGAGGTAACGGGCGCTTCTACGAGCAGTACTTC.

This clonotype was seen at least ten times. V usage is TRBV29-1 and J usage is TRBJ2-7; 8 bases fit TRBD2. The CDR3 spans 13 residues. From germline, CDR1 is SQVTM and CDR2 ANQGSEA. V lost 4 bases to trimming and J lost 2 bases; unmatched junction nucleotides: 4. The CDR3 is CSVVGGRTYEQYF. CDR3 in DNA: TGCAGCGTTGTGGGCGGGAGGACCTACGAGCAGTACTTC.

This clonotype has ten or more counts. The chain recombines TRBV28 with TRBJ2-1; the match to TRBD2 covers 9 bases. Germline V lookup: CDR1 MDHEN, CDR2 SYDVKM. The junction had 2 bases not matched to a gene; V was cut back by 8 bases and J by 3 bases. This CDR3 contains 13 residues. The CDR3 here is CASGAGGYNEQFF. The DNA for the CDR3 is TGTGCCAGCGGAGCGGGAGGCTACAATGAGCAGTTCTTC.

There are many counts of this clonotype. This chain joins TRBV29-1 and TRBJ1-1; D gene uncertain. V was cut by 6 bases and J by 8 bases, with 10 bases left in between. The CDR3 totals 10 residues. Per the germline V gene, CDR1 is SQVTM and CDR2 is ANQGSEA. CDR3: CSVALLEAFF. CDR3 nucleotides: TGCAGCGTGGCCCTACTCGAAGCTTTCTTT.

A note on this clonotype: The junction and the germline gene differ at one end; a read error may be behind it. The rearrangement joins TRBV3-1 to TRBJ2-1, with a tentative D call TRBD2 (5 bases). The CDR3 has 15 residues. The V gene's germline CDR1 is LGHDT and CDR2 YNNKEL (reference sequence). The CDR3 DNA sequence: TGCGCCGGCAGATTGGGGAGTACGTCCTACAATGAGCAGTTCTTC. Protein product: CAGRLGSTSYNEQFF.